There are many counts of the clone carrying this T cell receptor beta chain. Antigen specificity is unknown. This sample was included in a study of CD8 T cells in ankylosing spondylitis. By quantitative 5'-RACE with molecular barcodes, the TCR beta libraries were made. TCRdb recomputed calls from the 5' RACE reads with MiXCR, one row per CDR3 protein. This sample has about 220,000 distinct CDR3 sequences; 6% to 8% occur once, and the top ten carry approximately 15%. Whole-study results and caveats: Apparently characteristic of ankylosing spondylitis blood was a TCR beta motif (under ten highly homologous variants). Matched synovial fluid from ankylosing spondylitis patients was reported to be enriched for disease-linked clones.

The sequencing input was blood, either unsorted or a sorted T cell fraction (not recorded which). This sequence originates from a male donor with ankylosing spondylitis.

Written as DNA, the CDR3 is TGTGCCAGCAGCCCTCGGTCGAGAGAGCAGTACTTC. Translating it yields CASSPRSREQYF. The chain is built from TRBV7-9 and TRBJ2-7; D remains ambiguous. Looked up from germline, CDR1 is SEHNR and CDR2 is FQNEAQ (reference sequence). The CDR3 is 12 residues long. Trimming took 5 bases from V and 7 from J, leaving 12 bases between them.